Detailed here is one T cell receptor beta chain. Its antigen is not identified. The data were taken from a study of breast tumors, draining lymph nodes, adjacent tissues. TCRdb re-analysed the multiplex PCR reads in MiXCR, keeping a single row per CDR3 protein. The table shows about 230,000 distinct CDR3 sequences, with approximately 31% occurring only once. This CDR3 is 15 amino acids long. The V gene's germline CDR1 is MNHNS and CDR2 SASEGT. V shed 8 bases and J shed 9 bases, with 20 bases lying between them. Study-wide results and caveats: Luminal-like breast cancer showed significantly greater tumor-nontumor repertoire similarity than basal-like breast cancer did. Data only fit, rather than demonstrated, lymph node origin of most tumor T cells. Findings are consistent with lymph node origin and intratumoral expansion of most tumor T cells. Tumor repertoires ranked between lymph nodes and nontumor tissue in diversity, with V and J gene preferences.

The lymph nodes were axillary draining lymph nodes from breast cancer patients. The source of this sequence is a female donor with breast cancer. Some clones in this sample may be carry-over from other donors' samples. Sample: axillary lymph node tissue. This chain joins TRBV6-1 and TRBJ1-6, with D perhaps TRBD1 (6 bases). CDR3 loop: CASGHDLTGRSPLHF. For the CDR3, the DNA is TGTGCCAGCGGTCACGACCTTACAGGGCGTTCACCCCTCCACTTT.